The present T cell receptor beta chain was sequenced within a study of shared clonotypes between healthy human individuals. Study-wide background: The donor pool was made up of two women and three men aged 18 to 49. Whole-study results and caveats: Generation probabilities of non-shared clonotypes were lower (relative to those shared by all four donors). Clonotypes that were shared across a few donors made up around 5% of naive CD4 clonotypes.

CDR1 ENHRY and CDR2 SYGVKD come from the germline V gene. Between the trimmed V and J ends, which lost 2 bases and 3 bases, there was a span of 13 bases. The length of the CDR3 is 15 residues. 200 to 250 ng DNA, about 30,000 T cell genomes, went into each sorted-subset replicate PCR. Profiling relied on immunoSEQ multiplex PCR, and the TCRdb table lists in-frame clones only, not all of them. The table records around 1.5 million clones, around 98% of them present only once. As for this clone: No antigen is known for it.

The sequenced material came from naive CD4+ T cells sorted from blood. The subset was: CD45RA+ positively selected. The genes are TRBV10-3 and TRBJ1-1; D might be TRBD1 (5 bases). This TCR was sampled from a man aged 25 to 40 in good health. CDR3 bases: TGTGCCATCAGTGAGCCCCTGGGCAGGGACACTGAAGCTTTCTTT. Residues: CAISEPLGRDTEAFF.